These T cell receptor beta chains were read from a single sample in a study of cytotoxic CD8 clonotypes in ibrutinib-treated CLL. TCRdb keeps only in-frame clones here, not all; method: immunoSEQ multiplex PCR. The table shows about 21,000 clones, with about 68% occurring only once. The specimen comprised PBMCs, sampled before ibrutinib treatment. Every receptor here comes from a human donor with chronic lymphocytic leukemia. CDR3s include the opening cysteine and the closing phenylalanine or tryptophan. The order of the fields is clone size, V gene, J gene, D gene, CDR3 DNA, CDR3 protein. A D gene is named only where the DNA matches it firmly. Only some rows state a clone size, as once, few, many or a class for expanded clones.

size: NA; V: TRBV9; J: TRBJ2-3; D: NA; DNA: TGTGCCAGCAGCTTCTCCGGACAGCACACAGATACGCAGTATTTT; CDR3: CASSFSGQHTDTQYF
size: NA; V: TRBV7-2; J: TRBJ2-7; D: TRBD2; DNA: TGTGCCAGCAGCGGACTAGCGGGCCTCGCGCGGGAGCAGTACTTC; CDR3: CASSGLAGLAREQYF
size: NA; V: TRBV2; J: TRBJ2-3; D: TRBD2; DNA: TGTGCCAGCAAGGTACGGCGGGAGGGGTCAGATACGCAGTATTTT; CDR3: CASKVRREGSDTQYF
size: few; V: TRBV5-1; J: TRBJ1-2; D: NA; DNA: TGCGCCAGCAGCGTGGACAGAGACTATGGCTACACCTTC; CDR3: CASSVDRDYGYTF
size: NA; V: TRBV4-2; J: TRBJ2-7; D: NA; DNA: TGTGCCAGCAGCCAACAAGCGAACTTGGGGGAGCAGTACTTC; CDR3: CASSQQANLGEQYF
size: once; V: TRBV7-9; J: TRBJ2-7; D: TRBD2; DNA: TGTGCCAGCAGCCCAAAGACTAGCGGGAGCTCCTACGAGCAGTACTTC; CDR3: CASSPKTSGSSYEQYF
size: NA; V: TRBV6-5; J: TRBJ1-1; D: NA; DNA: TGTGCCAGCACCAACCCCGGGGGGAACACTGAAGCTTTCTTT; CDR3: CASTNPGGNTEAFF
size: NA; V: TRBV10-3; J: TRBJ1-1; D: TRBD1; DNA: TGTGCCACCAGCCCGACAGGGGAGAACACTGAAGCTTTCTTT; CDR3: CATSPTGENTEAFF
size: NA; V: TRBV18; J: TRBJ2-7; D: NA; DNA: TGTGCCAGCTCACCACGGACGGATTACGAGCAGTACTTC; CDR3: CASSPRTDYEQYF
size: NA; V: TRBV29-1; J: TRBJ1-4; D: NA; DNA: TGCAGCGTTTGGGGGACAACAACTAATGAAAAACTGTTTTTT; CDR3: CSVWGTTTNEKLFF
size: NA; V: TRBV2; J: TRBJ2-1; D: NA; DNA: TGTGCCAGCAGCGGGCTAGTTATCGTGACTGGGACCTACAATGAGCAGTTCTTC; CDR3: CASSGLVIVTGTYNEQFF
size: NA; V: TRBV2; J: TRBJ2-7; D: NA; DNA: TGTGCCAGCAGTTGGACCCTCGAGCAGTACTTC; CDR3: CASSWTLEQYF
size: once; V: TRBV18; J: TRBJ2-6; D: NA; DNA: TGTGCCAGCTCACCACAGGGACCCGGGGCCAACGTCCTGACTTTC; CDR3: CASSPQGPGANVLTF
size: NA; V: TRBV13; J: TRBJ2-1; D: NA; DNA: TGTGCCAGCAGCTTACTCTGGACAGGGAGGGTGGCCGCCAACAATGAGCAGTTCTTC; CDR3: CASSLLWTGRVAANNEQFF
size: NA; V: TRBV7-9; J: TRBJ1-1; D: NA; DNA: TGTGCCAGCAGCCGGAGATTAGGGATGAAGACTGAAGCTTTCTTT; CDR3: CASSRRLGMKTEAFF
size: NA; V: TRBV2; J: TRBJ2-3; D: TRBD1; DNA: TGTGCCAGCAGCTTACCCCCGGGACAGGGGATCACAGATACGCAGTATTTT; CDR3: CASSLPPGQGITDTQYF
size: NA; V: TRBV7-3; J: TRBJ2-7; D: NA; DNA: TGTGCCAGCAGCTTAACAGCCTCCTACGAGCAGTACTTC; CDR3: CASSLTASYEQYF
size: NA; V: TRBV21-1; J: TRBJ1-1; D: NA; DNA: TGTGCCAGCAGCAAACGGCCCCAGGACACTGAAGCTTTCTTT; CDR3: CASSKRPQDTEAFF
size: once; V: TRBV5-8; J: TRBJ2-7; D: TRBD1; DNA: TGTGCCAGCAATGGGGCAGGGGGCCTCTACGAGCAGTACTTC; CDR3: CASNGAGGLYEQYF
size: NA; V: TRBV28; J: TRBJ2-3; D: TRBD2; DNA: TGTGCCAGCAGTTTATTGTCGGGAGGGTTAGCAGATACGCAGTATTTT; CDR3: CASSLLSGGLADTQYF
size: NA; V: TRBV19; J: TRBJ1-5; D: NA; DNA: TGTGCCAGTAGCTATCACCAGGACAATAGCAATCAGCCCCAGCATTTT; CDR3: CASSYHQDNSNQPQHF
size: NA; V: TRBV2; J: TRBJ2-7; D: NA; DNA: TGTGCCAGCAGTCAGACAGCCTACGAGCAGTACTTC; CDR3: CASSQTAYEQYF
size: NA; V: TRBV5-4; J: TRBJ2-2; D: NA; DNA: TGTGCCAGCAGCCCCGCTAGCTCCGGGGAGCTGTTTTTT; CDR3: CASSPASSGELFF
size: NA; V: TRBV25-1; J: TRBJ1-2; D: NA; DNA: TGTGCCAGCAGTGAGACCCCCCGGGGGGCGAGACATGGCTACACCTTC; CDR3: CASSETPRGARHGYTF
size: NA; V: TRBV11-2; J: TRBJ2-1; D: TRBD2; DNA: TGTGCCAGCAGCTTAGAGCCACTAGCGCTGAGAGGGCAGTTCTTC; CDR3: CASSLEPLALRGQFF
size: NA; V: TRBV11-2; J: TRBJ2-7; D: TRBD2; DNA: TGTGCCAGCAGCCGGGGGGGATCCAGTTCTTACGAGCAGTACTTC; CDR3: CASSRGGSSSYEQYF
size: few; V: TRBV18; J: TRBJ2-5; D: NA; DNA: TGTGCCAGCTCACCGTTGACTGGAGAGACCCAGTACTTC; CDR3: CASSPLTGETQYF
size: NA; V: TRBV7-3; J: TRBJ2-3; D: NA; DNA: TGTGCCAGCAGCTTAGATGCGCTGGGGACGCAGTATTTT; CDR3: CASSLDALGTQYF
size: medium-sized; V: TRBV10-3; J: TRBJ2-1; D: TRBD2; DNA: TGTGCCACACTCTTCCCCAGCGGGAGTTCGAATGAGCAGTTCTTC; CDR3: CATLFPSGSSNEQFF
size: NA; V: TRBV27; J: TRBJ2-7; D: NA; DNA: TGTGCCAGCAGTTTATCGATAACCCGGGCCTCCTACGAGCAGTACTTC; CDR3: CASSLSITRASYEQYF